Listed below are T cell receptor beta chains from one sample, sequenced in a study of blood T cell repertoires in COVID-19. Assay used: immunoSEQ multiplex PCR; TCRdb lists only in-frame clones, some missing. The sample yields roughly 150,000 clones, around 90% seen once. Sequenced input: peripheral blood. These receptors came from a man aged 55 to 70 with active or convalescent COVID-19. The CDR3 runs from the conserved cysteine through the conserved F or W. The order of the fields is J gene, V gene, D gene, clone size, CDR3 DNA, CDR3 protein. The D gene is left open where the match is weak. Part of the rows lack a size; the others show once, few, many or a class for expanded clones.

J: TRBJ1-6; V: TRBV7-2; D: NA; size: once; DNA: TGTGCCAGCAGCTCTCGGGGGTATAATTCACCCCTCCACTTT; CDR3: CASSSRGYNSPLHF
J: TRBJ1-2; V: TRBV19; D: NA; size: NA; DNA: TGTGCCAGTAGTGGACGGGGTCGGTGGCATGGCTACACCTTC; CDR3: CASSGRGRWHGYTF
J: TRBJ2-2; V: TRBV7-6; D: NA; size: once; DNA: TGTGCCAGCAGCTTACTTGAGGGCGAGAACACCGGGGAGCTGTTTTTT; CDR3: CASSLLEGENTGELFF
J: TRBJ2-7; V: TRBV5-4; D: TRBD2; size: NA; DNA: TGTGCCAGCAGCCCCGGGGGGTCCCCTAGCTCCTACGAGCAGTACTTC; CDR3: CASSPGGSPSSYEQYF
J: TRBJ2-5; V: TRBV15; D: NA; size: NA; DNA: TGTGCCACCAACAGAGTCAGGGGGGAACAAGAGACCCAGTACTTC; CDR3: CATNRVRGEQETQYF
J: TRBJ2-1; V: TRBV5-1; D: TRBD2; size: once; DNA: TGCGCCAGCGGCGGACTAGCGAATAGTGAGCAGTTCTTC; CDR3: CASGGLANSEQFF
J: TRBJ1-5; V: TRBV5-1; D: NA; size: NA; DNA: TGCGCCAGCAGCCTAAACCCCATGGACACGATTAGCAATCAGCCCCAGCATTTT; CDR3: CASSLNPMDTISNQPQHF
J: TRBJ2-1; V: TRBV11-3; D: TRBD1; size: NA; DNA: TGTGCCAGTTCCGGGACAGATGGGGATTACAATGAGCAGTTCTTC; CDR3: CASSGTDGDYNEQFF
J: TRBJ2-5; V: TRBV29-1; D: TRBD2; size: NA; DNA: TGCAGCGCCAATGGGACTAGCGGGAGGGCCCGGGAGACCCAGTACTTC; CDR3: CSANGTSGRARETQYF
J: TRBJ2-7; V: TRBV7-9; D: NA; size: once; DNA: TGTGCCAGCAGCACCTGGGGGGCGGGAGCCTACGAGCAGTACTTC; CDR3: CASSTWGAGAYEQYF
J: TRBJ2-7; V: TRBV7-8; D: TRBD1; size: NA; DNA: TGTGCCAGCAGCTTAGACAGGGGGCTCTCCTACGAGCAGTACTTC; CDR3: CASSLDRGLSYEQYF
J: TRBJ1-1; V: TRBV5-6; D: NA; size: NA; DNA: TGTGCCAGCAGCTTGGCGTCGGACACTGAAGCTTTCTTT; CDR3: CASSLASDTEAFF
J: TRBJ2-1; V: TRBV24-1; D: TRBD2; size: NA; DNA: TGTGCCACCAGTGATAGCGGGGGGGCCAATGAGCAGTTCTTC; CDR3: CATSDSGGANEQFF
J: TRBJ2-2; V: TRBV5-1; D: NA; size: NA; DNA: TGCGCCAGCAGCTTTCGCGGACTACACACCGGGGAGCTGTTTTTT; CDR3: CASSFRGLHTGELFF
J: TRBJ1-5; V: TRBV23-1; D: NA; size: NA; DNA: TGCGCCAGCAGTCAATCGGCCGGGAGAGGCAATCAGCCCCAGCATTTT; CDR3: CASSQSAGRGNQPQHF
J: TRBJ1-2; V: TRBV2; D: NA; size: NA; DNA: TGTGCCAGCAGTGAAACGGGGGATGGCTACACCTTC; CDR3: CASSETGDGYTF
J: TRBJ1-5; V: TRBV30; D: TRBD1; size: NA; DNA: TGTGCCTGGATTCCGGGACAGGGGGATCAGCCCCAGCATTTT; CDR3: CAWIPGQGDQPQHF
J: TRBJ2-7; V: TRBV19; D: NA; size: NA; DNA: TGTGCCAGTAGAAAACAGGGTACTGGGATCTACGAGCAGTACTTC; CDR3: CASRKQGTGIYEQYF
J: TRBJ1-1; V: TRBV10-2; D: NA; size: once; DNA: TGCGCCAGCAGTGTCTCACAGGGATCAAGTGAAGCTTTCTTT; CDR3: CASSVSQGSSEAFF
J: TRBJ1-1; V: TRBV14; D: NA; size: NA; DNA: TGTGCCAGCAGCCAATTCAAGCACGTAATGAACACTGAAGCTTTCTTT; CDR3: CASSQFKHVMNTEAFF
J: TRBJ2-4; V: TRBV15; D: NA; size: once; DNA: TGTGCCACCAGGACCGGGCAGGGGACAAACATTCAGTACTTC; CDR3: CATRTGQGTNIQYF
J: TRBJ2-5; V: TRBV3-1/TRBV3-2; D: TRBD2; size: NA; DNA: TGTGCCAGCAGCCAAAACAGCGGGGGGGAAGAGACCCAGTACTTC; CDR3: CASSQNSGGEETQYF
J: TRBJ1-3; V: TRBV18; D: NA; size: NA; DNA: TGTGCCAGCTCACTTTACAGGGACTCTGGAAACACCATATATTTT; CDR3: CASSLYRDSGNTIYF
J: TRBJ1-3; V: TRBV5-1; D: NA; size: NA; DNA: TGCGCCAGCAGCAGTCGAGGAAGTGGAAACACCATATATTTT; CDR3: CASSSRGSGNTIYF
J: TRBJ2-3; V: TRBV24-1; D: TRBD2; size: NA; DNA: TGTGCCACCAGTGACCCCGGGAGGGCAGATACGCAGTATTTT; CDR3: CATSDPGRADTQYF
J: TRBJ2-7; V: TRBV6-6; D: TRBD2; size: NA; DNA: TGTGCCAGCAGTCCCCCCCTTGGGACTAGCGAGTACGAGCAGTACTTC; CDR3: CASSPPLGTSEYEQYF
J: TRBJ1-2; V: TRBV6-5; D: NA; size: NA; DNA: TGTGCCAGCAGTTACGGGCCGGCGGGCTATGGCTACACCTTC; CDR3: CASSYGPAGYGYTF
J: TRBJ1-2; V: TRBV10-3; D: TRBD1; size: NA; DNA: TGTGCCATCAGCGGGACAGGGGAATACTATGGCTACACCTTC; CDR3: CAISGTGEYYGYTF
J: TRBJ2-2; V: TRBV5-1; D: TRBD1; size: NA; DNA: TGCGCCAGCAGCTTAGTACAGCGACAGGGTACCGGGGAGCTGTTTTTT; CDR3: CASSLVQRQGTGELFF
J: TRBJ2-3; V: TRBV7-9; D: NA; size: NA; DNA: TGTGCCAGCAGCTCCGCAACTAATCAGGGAGGTACGCAGTATTTT; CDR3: CASSSATNQGGTQYF
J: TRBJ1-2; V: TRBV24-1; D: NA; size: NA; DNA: TGTGCCACCAGTGACCTTGACAGAGCTAACTATGGCTACACCTTC; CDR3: CATSDLDRANYGYTF